This T cell receptor (beta chain) was profiled in a study of PD-L1 blockade in urothelial cancer (dated by TCRdb to 2015 to 2018). A note on the overall study: All patients started therapy around 2014 and received atezolizumab 1,200 mg intravenously every 3 weeks. Progression-free survival longer than 6 months counted as durable clinical benefit, and TCR features were additionally tested against both progression-free and overall survival. About 90% of the roughly 29 patients were males with bladder-origin urothelial cancer, and about 65% of the roughly 30 reported a prior smoking history. Blood samples were analyzed at 3 weeks after treatment start (second dose) and at 6 weeks after treatment start. An exploratory multi-omic analysis was conducted of the somatic, immune and clinical correlates of response to PD-L1 blockade with atezolizumab in urothelial cancer. Blood samples gave median yields of around 150,000 T cells and 80,000 to 90,000 unique TCRs, along with a median clonality of approximately 0.08. An ECOG performance status of 0 or 1 was recorded for the patients, and 0 to 3 prior chemotherapy regimens had been received by the patients. Durable clinical benefit was achieved by nine patients and was not achieved by 20 patients. In the same patients, whole exome sequencing and RNA sequencing of pretreatment tumors were performed in addition to TCR sequencing. Under 30 patients had pretreatment blood TCR-seq, around 24 had at least one posttreatment blood collection, and around 24 had tumor TCR-seq. TCR sequencing covered pretreatment tumor samples and matched, serially collected peripheral blood taken before and after atezolizumab treatment. The investigation overall reported the following: Among patients with durable benefit, tumor-associated TCR clones showed greater expansion in peripheral blood 3 weeks after treatment started (n = 22, p = 0.022). A pretreatment peripheral blood TCR clonality below the median was linked to improved progression-free and overall survival. Small sample size (n ≈ 27) and many exploratory analyses mean the results are intended to be hypothesis-generating.

About this clone: It has no known antigen specificity. Base quality data are lacking; no much larger clone is found one base away.

To estimate absolute template abundance from read counts, synthetic TCR analog templates were spiked into each PCR. TCRbeta CDR3 regions were amplified from genomic DNA with bias-controlled V and J gene primers using the immunoSEQ assay. Sequencing of rearranged TCRbeta segments was done at approximately 20X coverage. The source study handled its data this way. Clustering was used to correct sequencing errors, and CDR3s were annotated against IMGT so that V, D and J genes could be assigned. Downstream analyses used only productive TCRbeta rearrangements, leaving out any out-of-frame or stop-codon sequences. Clonality was computed as one minus Shannon entropy normalized by the log of the number of unique productive sequences. Clones differing between time points or between blood and tumor were identified using Fisher's exact test with Benjamini-Hochberg correction, with an adjusted p below 0.01 applied as the threshold. This is the immuneACCESS table as TCRdb keeps it, with only in-frame sequences that have V and J called. A part of the clones is gone; compared with another copy, unresolved V genes explain less than half, and the rest is unexplained. V and J calls and clone size are given by that table; D and trimming were obtained from the DNA. The sample table records tens of thousands of clones; roughly 80% of these occur just once. 8.8% of the sample comes from the top ten.

Compared with germline, V lacks 5 bases and J lacks 2 bases; bases without a gene match: 9. The germline V gene provides CDR1 SGHNT and CDR2 YENEEA. The CDR3 runs 16 residues from the cysteine to the phenylalanine. Only the CDR3 DNA is retained, 48 bases long and in frame from the first base. According to the study, the label for this sample's time point signals: peripheral blood 6 weeks after treatment start. The cohort comprised around 31 patients with locally advanced or metastatic urothelial carcinoma treated at Memorial Sloan Kettering on a trial protocol. Peripheral blood mononuclear cells were collected pretreatment and during treatment, at between 1 and 8 total time points per patient. The Qiagen DNeasy Blood extraction kit was used to purify genomic DNA from total PBMCs and tumor samples. PBMCs were collected pretreatment and during treatment, and were isolated and stored as previously described.

This material consisted of PBMCs, taken around atezolizumab (anti-PD-L1) treatment. Rearrangement joined TRBV11-3 to TRBJ2-3; TRBD1 aligns with 8 central bases. The sequence was collected from a man between 65 and 80 years old with urothelial cancer. The DNA sequence reads TGTGCCAGCAGCCCCGGGACAGGCGACCCCACAGATACGCAGTATTTT. Its amino acids are CASSPGTGDPTDTQYF.